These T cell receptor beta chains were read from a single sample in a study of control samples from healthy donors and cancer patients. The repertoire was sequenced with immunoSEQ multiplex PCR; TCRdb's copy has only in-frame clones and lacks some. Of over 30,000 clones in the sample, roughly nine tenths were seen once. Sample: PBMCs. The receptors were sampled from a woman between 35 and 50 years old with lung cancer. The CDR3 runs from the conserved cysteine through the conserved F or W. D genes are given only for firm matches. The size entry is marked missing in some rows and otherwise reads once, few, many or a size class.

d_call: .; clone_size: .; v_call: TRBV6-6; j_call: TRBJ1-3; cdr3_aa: CASIPTVGVSGNTIYF; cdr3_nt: TGTGCCAGCATCCCCACGGTGGGGGTTTCTGGAAACACCATATATTTT
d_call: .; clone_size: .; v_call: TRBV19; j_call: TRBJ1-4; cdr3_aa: CASSGQGLRGEKLFF; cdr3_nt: TGTGCCAGTAGTGGACAAGGTTTGAGGGGTGAAAAACTGTTTTTT
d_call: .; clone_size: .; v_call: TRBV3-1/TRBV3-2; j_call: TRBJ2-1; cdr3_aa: CASSHSHRDEQFF; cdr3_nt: TGTGCCAGCAGCCACTCACATCGGGATGAGCAGTTCTTC
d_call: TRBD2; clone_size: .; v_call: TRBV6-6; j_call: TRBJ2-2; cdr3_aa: CASSPTSGGAPGELFF; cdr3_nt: TGTGCCAGCAGTCCTACTAGCGGGGGGGCCCCCGGGGAGCTGTTTTTT
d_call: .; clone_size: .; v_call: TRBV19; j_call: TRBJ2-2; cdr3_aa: CASSSLPTGELFF; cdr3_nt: TGTGCCAGTAGTAGCCTCCCCACCGGGGAGCTGTTTTTT
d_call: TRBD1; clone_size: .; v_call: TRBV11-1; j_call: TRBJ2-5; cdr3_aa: CASSAQGYQETQYF; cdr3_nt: TGTGCCAGCAGCGCACAGGGGTACCAAGAGACCCAGTACTTC
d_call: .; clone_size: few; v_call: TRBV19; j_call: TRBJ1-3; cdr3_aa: CASSTPGLSAGNTIYF; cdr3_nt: TGTGCCAGTAGTACCCCGGGACTGTCGGCTGGAAACACCATATATTTT
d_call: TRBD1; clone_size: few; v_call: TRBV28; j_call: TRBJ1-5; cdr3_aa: CASRDRVRGPKQPQHF; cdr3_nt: TGTGCCAGCAGGGACAGGGTACGGGGCCCTAAGCAGCCCCAGCATTTT
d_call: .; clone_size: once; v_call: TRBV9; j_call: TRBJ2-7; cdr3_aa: CASSPLGEGYEQYF; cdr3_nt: TGTGCCAGCAGCCCCCTGGGGGAAGGCTACGAGCAGTACTTC
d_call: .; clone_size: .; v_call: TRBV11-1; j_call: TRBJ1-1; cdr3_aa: CASSLEMNTEAFF; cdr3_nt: TGTGCCAGCAGCTTAGAGATGAACACTGAAGCTTTCTTT
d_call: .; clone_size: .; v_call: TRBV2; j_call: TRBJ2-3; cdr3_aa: CASSTTDTQYF; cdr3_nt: TGTGCCAGCAGTACCACAGATACGCAGTATTTT
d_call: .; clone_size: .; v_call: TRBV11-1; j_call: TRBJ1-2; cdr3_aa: CASSPRGGYGYTF; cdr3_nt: TGTGCCAGCAGCCCCAGGGGCGGCTATGGCTACACCTTC
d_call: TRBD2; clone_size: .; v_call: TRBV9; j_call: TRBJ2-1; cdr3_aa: CASTLGVAGDEQFF; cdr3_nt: TGTGCCAGCACTTTGGGGGTAGCGGGGGATGAGCAGTTCTTC
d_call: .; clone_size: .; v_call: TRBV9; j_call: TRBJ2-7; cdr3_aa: CASSPEEGRFYEQYF; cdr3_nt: TGTGCCAGCAGCCCCGAGGAGGGGCGCTTCTACGAGCAGTACTTC
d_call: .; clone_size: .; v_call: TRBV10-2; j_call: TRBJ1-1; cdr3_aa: CASSRRMNTEAFF; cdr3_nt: TGCGCCAGCAGCAGACGGATGAACACTGAAGCTTTCTTT
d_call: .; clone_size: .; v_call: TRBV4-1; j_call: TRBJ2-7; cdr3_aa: CASSQEGSGYEQYF; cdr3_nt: TGCGCCAGCAGCCAAGAGGGAAGTGGCTACGAGCAGTACTTC
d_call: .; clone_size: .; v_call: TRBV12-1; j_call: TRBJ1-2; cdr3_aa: CASSLDPGHYGYTF; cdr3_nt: TGTGCCAGCAGCTTAGACCCGGGACATTATGGCTACACCTTC
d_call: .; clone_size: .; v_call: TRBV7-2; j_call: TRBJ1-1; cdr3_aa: CASSLGGMNTEAFF; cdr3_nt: TGTGCCAGCAGCTTGGGGGGTATGAACACTGAAGCTTTCTTT
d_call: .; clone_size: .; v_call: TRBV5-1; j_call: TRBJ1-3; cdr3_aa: CASSPTEGSGNTIYF; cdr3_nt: TGCGCCAGCAGCCCGACCGAGGGGTCCGGAAACACCATATATTTT
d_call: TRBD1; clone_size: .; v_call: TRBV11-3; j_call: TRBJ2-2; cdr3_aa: CASSPRQGLTGELFF; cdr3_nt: TGTGCCAGCAGCCCTCGACAGGGCCTCACCGGGGAGCTGTTTTTT
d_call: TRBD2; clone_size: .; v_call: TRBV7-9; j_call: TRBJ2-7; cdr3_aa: CASSLPLLAGSEEQYF; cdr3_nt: TGTGCCAGCAGCCTCCCCCTACTAGCGGGGTCGGAAGAGCAGTACTTC
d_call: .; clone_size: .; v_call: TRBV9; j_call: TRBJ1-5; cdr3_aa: CASSKGLGSNQPQHF; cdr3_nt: TGTGCCAGCAGCAAGGGACTGGGGAGCAATCAGCCCCAGCATTTT
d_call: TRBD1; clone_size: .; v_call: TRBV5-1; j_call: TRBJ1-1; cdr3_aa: CASSSISQGTDEAFF; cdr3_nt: TGCGCCAGCAGCTCTATCTCACAGGGGACAGATGAAGCTTTCTTT
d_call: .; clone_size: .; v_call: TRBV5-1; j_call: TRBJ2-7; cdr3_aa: CASRLVGGEQYF; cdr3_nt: TGCGCCAGCAGACTAGTCGGTGGGGAGCAGTACTTC
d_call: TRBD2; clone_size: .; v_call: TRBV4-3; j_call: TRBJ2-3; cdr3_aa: CASSQDQILAGTDTQYF; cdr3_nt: TGCGCCAGCAGCCAAGATCAAATCCTAGCGGGTACAGATACGCAGTATTTT
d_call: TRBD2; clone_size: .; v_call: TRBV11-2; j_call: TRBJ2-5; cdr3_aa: CASSLDRGSGGQETQYF; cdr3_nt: TGTGCCAGCAGCTTAGATCGGGGTAGCGGGGGCCAAGAGACCCAGTACTTC
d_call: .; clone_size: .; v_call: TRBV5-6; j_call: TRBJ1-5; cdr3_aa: CASSNSRGSTAYSNQPQHF; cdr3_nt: TGTGCCAGCAGTAACAGTCGGGGATCAACCGCCTATAGCAATCAGCCCCAGCATTTT
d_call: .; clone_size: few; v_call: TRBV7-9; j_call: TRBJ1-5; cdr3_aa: CASSKDPGAQHF; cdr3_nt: TGTGCCAGCAGTAAAGACCCGGGCGCCCAGCATTTT
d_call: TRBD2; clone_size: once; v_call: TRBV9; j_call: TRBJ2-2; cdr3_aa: CASSSQDGGEEDTGELFF; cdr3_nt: TGTGCCAGCAGCTCCCAGGACGGGGGGGAGGAGGACACCGGGGAGCTGTTTTTT
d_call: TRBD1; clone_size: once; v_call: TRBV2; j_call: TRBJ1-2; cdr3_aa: CASRPGQGTYGYTF; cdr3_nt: TGTGCCAGCAGGCCGGGACAGGGGACCTATGGCTACACCTTC
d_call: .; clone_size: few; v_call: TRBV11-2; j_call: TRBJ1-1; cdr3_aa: CASRLGATKAFF; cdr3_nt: TGTGCCAGCAGGCTAGGGGCAACGAAAGCTTTCTTT
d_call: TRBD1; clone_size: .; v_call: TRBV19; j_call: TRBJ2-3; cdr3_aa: CASKVPGGLGDTQYF; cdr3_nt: TGTGCCAGTAAGGTCCCAGGGGGCCTTGGAGATACGCAGTATTTT
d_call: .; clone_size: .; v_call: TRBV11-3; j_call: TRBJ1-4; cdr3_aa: CASSLAGATNEKLFF; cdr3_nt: TGTGCCAGCAGCTTAGCCGGGGCAACTAATGAAAAACTGTTTTTT
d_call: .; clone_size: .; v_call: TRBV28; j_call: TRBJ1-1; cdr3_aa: CASNPPGFTEAFF; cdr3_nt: TGTGCCAGCAACCCCCCCGGATTCACTGAAGCTTTCTTT